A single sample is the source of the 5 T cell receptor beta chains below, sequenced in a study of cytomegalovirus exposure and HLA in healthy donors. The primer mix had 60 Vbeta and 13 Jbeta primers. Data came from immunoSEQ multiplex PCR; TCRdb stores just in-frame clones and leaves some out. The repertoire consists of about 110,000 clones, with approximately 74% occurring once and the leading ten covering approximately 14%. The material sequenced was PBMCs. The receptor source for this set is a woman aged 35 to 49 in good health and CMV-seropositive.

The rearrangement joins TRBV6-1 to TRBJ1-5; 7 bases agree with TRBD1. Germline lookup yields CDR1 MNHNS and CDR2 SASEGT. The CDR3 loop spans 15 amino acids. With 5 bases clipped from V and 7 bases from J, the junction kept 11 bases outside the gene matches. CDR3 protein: CASSQNRGDGQPQHF. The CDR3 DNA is TGTGCCAGCAGTCAAAACAGGGGTGATGGGCAGCCCCAGCATTTT.

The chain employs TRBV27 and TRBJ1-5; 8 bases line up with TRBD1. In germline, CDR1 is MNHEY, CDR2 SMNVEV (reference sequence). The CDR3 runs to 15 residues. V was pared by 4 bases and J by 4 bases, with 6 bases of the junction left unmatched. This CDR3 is CASSSWTGRNQPQHF. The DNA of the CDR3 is TGTGCCAGCAGTTCGTGGACAGGGAGGAATCAGCCCCAGCATTTT.

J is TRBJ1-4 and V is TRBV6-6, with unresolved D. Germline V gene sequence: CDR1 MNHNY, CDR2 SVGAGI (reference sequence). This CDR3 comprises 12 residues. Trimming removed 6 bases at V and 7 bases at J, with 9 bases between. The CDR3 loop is CASSQNREKLFF. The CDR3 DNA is TGTGCCAGCAGCCAGAACCGTGAAAAACTGTTTTTT.

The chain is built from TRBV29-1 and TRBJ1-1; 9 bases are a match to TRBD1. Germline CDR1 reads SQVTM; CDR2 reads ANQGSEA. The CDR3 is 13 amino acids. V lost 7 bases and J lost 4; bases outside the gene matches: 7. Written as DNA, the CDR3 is TGCAGCGCCTCAATGGACAGGGGCACTGAAGCTTTCTTT. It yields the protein CSASMDRGTEAFF.

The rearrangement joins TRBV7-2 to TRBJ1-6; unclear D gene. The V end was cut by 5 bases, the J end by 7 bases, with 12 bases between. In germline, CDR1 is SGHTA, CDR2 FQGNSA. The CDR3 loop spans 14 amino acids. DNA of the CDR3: TGTGCCAGCAGCCCTAACCCAGGAAATTCACCCCTCCACTTT. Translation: CASSPNPGNSPLHF. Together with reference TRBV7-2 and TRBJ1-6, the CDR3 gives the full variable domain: GAGVSQSPSNKVTEKGKDVELRCDPISGHTALYWYRQSLGQGLEFLIYFQGNSAPDKSGLPSDRFSAERTGGSVSTLTIQRTQQEDSAVYLCASSPNPGNSPLHFGNGTRLTVT.